The 11 T cell receptor beta chains in this list originate from one sample, sequenced in a study of technical replicates of blood from several donors. The data were produced by immunoSEQ multiplex PCR, yet TCRdb's version contains in-frame clones alone and is incomplete. The profile shows 80,000 to 100,000 clones, around 92% of them singletons. Sequencing input: T cells isolated from PBMCs. The receptors derive from a human donor in good health.

The CDR3 region has the DNA TGTGCCAGTAGTACTACAGGGGCCCAAGAGACCCAGTACTTC. It specifies CASSTTGAQETQYF. The chain carries TRBV19 and TRBJ2-5, with 7 bases matching TRBD1. Germline values: CDR1 LNHDA, CDR2 SQIVND (reference sequence). CDR3 size: 14 residues. V was pared by 4 bases and J by 1 base, with 3 bases of the junction left unmatched. The whole variable domain, remainder taken from reference TRBV19 and TRBJ2-5, is DGGITQSPKYLFRKEGQNVTLSCEQNLNHDAMYWYRQDPGQGLRLIYYSQIVNDFQKGDIAEGYSVSREKKESFPLTVTSAQKNPTAFYLCASSTTGAQETQYFGPGTRLLVL.

V and J are TRBV4-1 and TRBJ1-5, with TRBD1 identical over 7 bases. The CDR3 consists of 17 residues. Per the germline V gene, CDR1 is MGHRA and CDR2 is YSYEKL. V lost 3 bases and J lost 4; bases outside the gene matches: 12. The CDR3 DNA follows: TGCGCCAGCAGCCATCCCCCTCGCGGACAGGCAAATCAGCCCCAGCATTTT. As protein: CASSHPPRGQANQPQHF.

V and J are TRBV7-9 and TRBJ2-7, with D hard to call. This CDR3 has 18 residues. Trimming removed 5 bases from V and 0 bases from J, with 23 bases in between. Germline values: CDR1 SEHNR, CDR2 FQNEAQ (reference sequence). The CDR3 DNA sequence: TGTGCCAGCAGCCTATATTATCAGGCGTCCAAGGTCTCCTACGAGCAGTACTTC. Encoded protein: CASSLYYQASKVSYEQYF.

The chain couples TRBV28 to TRBJ1-2, with TRBD1 matching 7 bases. Germline CDR1 and CDR2: MDHEN and SYDVKM. This CDR3 region has 13 residues. The J segment lost 8 bases and the V segment lost 5 bases, leaving 8 bases of the junction unmatched. The chain's CDR3 is CASSEGTDWGYTF. As DNA, the CDR3 is TGTGCCAGCAGTGAAGGGACAGATTGGGGCTACACCTTC.

This chain joins TRBV28 and TRBJ2-5; D may be TRBD2 (5 bases). Germline V gene data show CDR1 as MDHEN and CDR2 as SYDVKM. Trimming left V 4 bases short and J 2 bases short, with 14 bases between. This CDR3 is built from 15 residues. The CDR3 is CASSSRRDRQETQYF. As DNA, the CDR3 is TGTGCCAGCAGTTCTCGCCGGGATAGGCAAGAGACCCAGTACTTC.

The chain couples TRBV18 to TRBJ2-7; 8 nucleotides line up with TRBD2. The CDR3 covers 15 residues. Losses at the gene ends were 7 bases for V and 6 bases for J; bases not matched to a gene: 14. Germline V gives CDR1 KGHSH, CDR2 LQKENI. In DNA form, the CDR3 reads TGTGCCAGCTTAGAACCGGGACTAGACAGGCTCGAGCAGTACTTC. This translates into CASLEPGLDRLEQYF. The variable domain in full, with the rest retrieved from reference TRBV18 and TRBJ2-7, is NAGVMQNPRHLVRRRGQEARLRCSPMKGHSHVYWYRQLPEEGLKFMVYLQKENIIDESGMPKERFSAEFPKEGPSILRIQQVVRGDSAAYFCASLEPGLDRLEQYFGPGTRLTVT.

This chain uses TRBV4-1 with TRBJ2-5, with D perhaps TRBD1 (6 bases). V was shortened by 1 base and J by 4 bases, with 7 bases between the two germline ends. CDR1 is MGHRA, CDR2 YSYEKL, per germline. The length of the CDR3 is 13 residues. The CDR3 loop is CASSQVGAETQYF. The CDR3 DNA reads TGCGCCAGCAGCCAAGTGGGGGCAGAGACCCAGTACTTC.

This chain connects TRBV28 to TRBJ1-3; 7 bases align to TRBD1. Losses at the gene ends were 4 bases for V and 2 bases for J; bases not matched to a gene: 11. The CDR3 has 17 amino acids. Germline CDR1 reads MDHEN; CDR2 reads SYDVKM. The CDR3 DNA reads as TGTGCCAGCAGTTCGACAGGGCAACGGTATACTGGAAACACCATATATTTT. Protein product: CASSSTGQRYTGNTIYF.

CDR3 sequence reads: CASNPDSSYEQYF. The CDR3 region has the DNA TGTGCCAGCAACCCGGACAGTTCCTACGAGCAGTACTTC. The chain carries TRBV2 and TRBJ2-7; possibly TRBD1 for D (6 bases). The CDR3 covers 13 residues. The germline gives CDR1 SNHLY, CDR2 FYNNEI. V was trimmed by 7 bases and J by 1 base, leaving 11 bases between them.

V usage is TRBV7-8 and J usage is TRBJ2-7; possibly TRBD1 for D (5 bases). CDR3 length: 13 amino acids. Trimming took off 1 base at V and 2 bases at J, with 6 bases between the two ends. Germline loops: CDR1 SGHVS, CDR2 FQNEAQ. The CDR3 DNA sequence: TGTGCCAGCAGCTTAGGGACAACCTACGAGCAGTACTTC. Its translation is CASSLGTTYEQYF.

This clone was observed a few times. This chain connects TRBV5-4 to TRBJ2-2; D remains ambiguous. Per germline, CDR1 SGHNT and CDR2 YYREEE (reference sequence). This CDR3 region has 15 residues. Trimming removed 5 bases at V and 6 bases at J, with 17 bases between. The chain's CDR3 is CASRLGGLDAGELFF. As DNA, the CDR3 is TGTGCCAGCAGATTAGGCGGCCTCGACGCCGGGGAGCTGTTTTTT.